The clone carrying this T cell receptor (beta chain) was detected a few times. Repertoires were generated with immunoSEQ multiplex PCR, while TCRdb's copy carries only in-frame clones and drops some. The sample gives roughly 100,000 clones, roughly 94% of which show up once; 2% to 3% is in the top ten. Trimming stripped 7 bases from V and 4 bases from J, with 13 bases between. CDR1 GTSNPN and CDR2 SVGIG come from the germline V gene (reference sequence). The CDR3 runs to 13 residues. These data come from a study of control samples from healthy donors and cancer patients. The source is a woman aged 18-29 years in good health. Sequencing input: blood. The gene calls are TRBV30 and TRBJ1-4; TRBD1 is a possible D gene (5 bases). CDR3 in amino acids: CAFLGRFNEKLFF. The DNA of the CDR3 is TGTGCCTTTCTGGGACGGTTTAATGAAAAACTGTTTTTT.